Following are 18 T cell receptor beta chains from one sample sequenced in a study of T-cell reconstitution after alpha-beta-depleted transplantation in children. It was with unique molecular identifiers that the TCRbeta library was prepared. In TCRdb, the PCR reads were re-called with MiXCR into one record per CDR3 protein. The sample shows 200,000 to 250,000 distinct CDR3 sequences, roughly 9% of them seen only once. The specimen was PBMCs from the stem cell graft donor, collected from the stem cell graft. The source is a human donor who donated a stem cell graft to a child with acute lymphoblastic leukemia.

This clonotype showed up many times. The genes are TRBV5-1 and TRBJ1-1; D is unresolved. Germline V gives CDR1 SGHRS, CDR2 YFSETQ. The CDR3 covers 14 residues. The V end lost 4 bases, the J end lost 0 bases, and 10 bases lay between the germline ends. This chain's CDR3 is CASSLGEMNTEAFF. DNA for the CDR3: TGCGCCAGCAGCCTAGGAGAAATGAACACTGAAGCTTTCTTT.

This clonotype has ten or more counts. This chain links TRBV9 with TRBJ2-1; 9 bases are a match to TRBD2. V gave up 4 bases and J gave up 6 bases; unmatched junction bases: 17. Germline V CDR1 and CDR2: SGDLS, YYNGEE. This CDR3 is built from 18 residues. The chain's CDR3 is CASSLPSGVVGPSNEQFF. CDR3 sequence (DNA): TGTGCCAGCAGCCTCCCTAGCGGGGTAGTGGGGCCGAGCAATGAGCAGTTCTTC.

This clonotype was seen ten or more times. The chain employs TRBV29-1 and TRBJ1-1; D gene unclear. Germline CDR1 reads SQVTM; CDR2 reads ANQGSEA. Trimming left V 7 bases short and J 0 bases short, with 18 bases between. CDR3 length: 15 amino acids. The CDR3 DNA reads as TGCAGCGGGAAGGGCCGGGGATTAATGAACACTGAAGCTTTCTTT. Protein sequence: CSGKGRGLMNTEAFF.

About this clonotype itself: One base away lies a much larger clone, so this may be a sequencing read error. As the CDR3 is not closed by the conserved phenylalanine or tryptophan, this likely results from a read error. The CDR3 nucleotides are TGTGCCAGCAGTTATTGGGGAGAAGACTATGGCTACACCTAC. As protein: CASSYWGEDYGYTY. The chain uses TRBV12-3 or TRBV12-4 and TRBJ1-2; D is unresolved. The CDR3 is 14 residues long. Trimming shortened V by 4 bases and J by 3 bases, and 12 bases separated the two germline ends.

This clonotype came up a few times. The chain carries TRBV6-5 and TRBJ2-1, with 8 bases lining up with TRBD2. The ends lost 6 bases at V and 0 bases at J; junction bases unmatched: 7. CDR1 is MNHEY and CDR2 is SVGAGI in the germline V gene. The CDR3 runs to 16 residues. CDR3 nucleotides: TGTGCCAGCAGCAATTTAGCGGGGAGCTCCTACAATGAGCAGTTCTTC. It translates to CASSNLAGSSYNEQFF.

This clonotype was found many times. The CDR3 loop reads CASSKIAGSSYEQYF. The CDR3 nucleotides read TGTGCCAGCAGTAAAATAGCGGGGAGCTCCTACGAGCAGTACTTC. The J gene is TRBJ2-7, the V gene TRBV6-2 or TRBV6-3; 8 nucleotides match TRBD2. The J segment lost 0 bases and the V segment lost 5 bases, leaving 6 bases of the junction unmatched. In germline, CDR1 is MNHEY, CDR2 SVGEGT. The CDR3 extends over 15 amino acids.

This clonotype was seen ten or more times. The genes are TRBV4-2 and TRBJ2-3, with 11 bases fitting TRBD2. The V segment lost 1 base and the J segment 1 base; nucleotides outside the gene matches: 1. The germline gives CDR1 LGHNA, CDR2 YNFKEQ. This CDR3 has 16 amino acids. The CDR3 sequence is CASSQVSGGGTDTQYF. The CDR3 nucleotides are TGTGCCAGCAGCCAAGTTAGCGGGGGGGGCACAGATACGCAGTATTTT.

The chain carries TRBV19 and TRBJ1-4, with D hard to call. CDR3 size: 14 residues. Germline loops: CDR1 LNHDA, CDR2 SQIVND (reference sequence). Trimming left V 7 bases short and J 4 bases short, with 13 bases between. The CDR3 DNA follows: TGTGCCAGTACTCCGGGCGGGGTTAATGAAAAACTGTTTTTT. It specifies CASTPGGVNEKLFF.

This clonotype was recorded many times. This sequence joins TRBV4-1 and TRBJ1-1; TRBD1 agrees at 9 bases. V was pared by 7 bases and J by 8 bases, with 5 bases of the junction left unmatched. The CDR3 loop spans 12 amino acids. CDR1 and CDR2 (germline): MGHRA, YSYEKL. This CDR3 is CASTGDREEAFF. As DNA, the CDR3 is TGCGCCAGCACCGGGGACAGGGAGGAAGCTTTCTTT.

This clonotype was observed many times. The chain recombines TRBV7-7 with TRBJ2-5; the match to TRBD1 covers 7 bases. Germline CDR1 SSHAT, CDR2 FNYEAQ (reference sequence). This CDR3 is 15 amino acids long. J lost 5 bases, V lost 1 base, and 7 bases had no gene match. The chain's CDR3 is CASSLGGGAGETQYF. CDR3 DNA sequence: TGTGCCAGCAGCTTAGGAGGGGGCGCAGGGGAGACCCAGTACTTC.

Ten or more counts support this clonotype. The rearrangement links TRBV20-1 to TRBJ2-1, with D maybe TRBD2 (5 bases). Germline-derived CDR1 and CDR2 are DFQATT and SNEGSKA (reference sequence). This CDR3 contains 13 residues. V was trimmed by 5 bases and J by 3 bases, leaving 11 bases between them. For the CDR3, the DNA is TGCAGTGCTGTAGGGAGACGCTACAATGAGCAGTTCTTC. Translation: CSAVGRRYNEQFF.

This clonotype was picked up many times. CDR3 residues: CASSPSLGVSGEKLFF. In nucleotides, the CDR3 is TGCGCCAGCAGCCCGTCCCTTGGGGTTTCGGGTGAAAAACTGTTTTTT. The chain joins TRBV5-1 to TRBJ1-4; D not certain. Germline lookup yields CDR1 SGHRS and CDR2 YFSETQ. V lost 4 bases to trimming and J lost 7 bases, with 20 bases between them. This CDR3 spans 16 amino acids. The variable domain in full, with the rest retrieved from reference TRBV5-1 and TRBJ1-4, is KAGVTQTPRYLIKTRGQQVTLSCSPISGHRSVSWYQQTPGQGLQFLFEYFSETQRNKGNFPGRFSGRQFSNSRSEMNVSTLELGDSALYLCASSPSLGVSGEKLFFGSGTQLSVL.

This sequence joins TRBV7-9 and TRBJ1-2; TRBD1 matches at 7 bases. Germline assignment: CDR1 SEHNR and CDR2 FQNEAQ (reference sequence). V lost 5 bases, J lost 2 bases, and 8 bases stayed unmatched. The length of the CDR3 is 15 residues. CDR3 region: CASSPRTGRNYGYTF. The CDR3 DNA sequence: TGTGCCAGCAGCCCCCGGACAGGTCGGAACTATGGCTACACCTTC.

This clonotype was picked up a small number of times. V gene TRBV7-2 combines with J gene TRBJ1-1; D perhaps matches TRBD1 (5 bases). V was shortened by 5 bases and J by 1 base, with 11 bases between the two germline ends. Germline CDR1 is SGHTA and CDR2 is FQGNSA. This CDR3 region has 14 residues. In DNA, the CDR3 is TGTGCCAGCAGCCCTACAGGCACGAACACTGAAGCTTTCTTT. This codes for CASSPTGTNTEAFF.

At least ten counts were recorded for this clonotype. The chain couples TRBV5-1 to TRBJ2-1, with D perhaps TRBD1 or TRBD2 (6 bases each). The germline V gene encodes CDR1 SGHRS and CDR2 YFSETQ. V lost 6 bases, J lost 5 bases, and 15 bases lay in between. This CDR3 comprises 14 residues. The CDR3 region has the DNA TGCGCCAGCACCTCTAGGGGGGAAAACAATGAGCAGTTCTTC. Translation gives CASTSRGENNEQFF.

This clonotype showed up just a few times. V usage is TRBV7-7 and J usage is TRBJ2-5; the D call may be TRBD1 or TRBD2 (5 bases each). The CDR3 is 14 residues long. In germline, CDR1 is SSHAT, CDR2 FNYEAQ (reference sequence). The germline V and J ends were trimmed by 4 bases and 9 bases, with 18 bases remaining between them. For the CDR3, the DNA is TGTGCCAGCAGCTCCTATGGTGGGGGAGCCCCCCAGTACTTC. Residues: CASSSYGGGAPQYF.

This clonotype was detected a few times. The J gene is TRBJ2-1, the V gene TRBV15; 8 nucleotides line up with TRBD2. J lost 9 bases, V lost 3 bases, and 7 bases had no gene match. CDR3 length: 14 residues. Germline V CDR1 and CDR2: LNHNV, YYDKDF (reference sequence). Written as DNA, the CDR3 is TGTGCCACCAGCAGCGGGGGGGCTACACGTGAGCAGTTCTTC. Encoded protein: CATSSGGATREQFF.

The sample holds a few counts of this clonotype. The chain recombines TRBV6-1 with TRBJ1-2; D call uncertain. Trimming cost V 7 bases and J 0 bases, with 24 bases left between them. The CDR3 length is 18 residues. Germline assignment: CDR1 MNHNS and CDR2 SASEGT. The CDR3 is CASIPGGSATTANYGYTF. CDR3 in DNA: TGTGCCAGCATCCCCGGTGGGAGCGCAACCACAGCTAACTATGGCTACACCTTC.